These T cell receptor beta chains were read from a single sample in a study of read filtering for tumor transcriptome and immune sequencing. TCRdb redid the calling of the reads with MiXCR, one entry per CDR3 protein. The sample consists of fewer than 150,000 distinct CDR3 sequences, 10% to 15% of them appearing once. Sequencing used a population of CD138-negative cells sorted from bone marrow. Every receptor here comes from a donor aged 40 or over with multiple myeloma. CDR3s include the opening cysteine and the closing phenylalanine or tryptophan. A D gene is named only where the DNA matches it firmly. Size values are once, few and many counts, or a class for expanded clones, and some rows have none.

CDR3nt	CDR3aa	v_gene	d_gene	abundance	j_gene
TGTGCCAGCAGCCGCGACCCGGGACAGGGGGCGCGTAATGAGCAGTTCTTC	CASSRDPGQGARNEQFF	TRBV7-9	TRBD1	few	TRBJ2-1
TGTGCCACCAGCAGCAGACTGGGGGGAGAGACCCAGTACTTC	CATSSRLGGETQYF	TRBV15	-	many	TRBJ2-5
TGTGCCAGCAGCTTAGTCGAGACTAGCAACAATGAGCAGTTCTTC	CASSLVETSNNEQFF	TRBV7-2	TRBD2	many	TRBJ2-1
TGTGCCAGCAACCTCGACAGGGGCAGCAATCAGCCCCAGCATTTT	CASNLDRGSNQPQHF	TRBV19	TRBD1	many	TRBJ1-5
TGTGCCAGCAGCCGATCCAGGTACACTGAAGCTTTCTTT	CASSRSRYTEAFF	TRBV12-3/TRBV12-4	-	many	TRBJ1-1
TGTGCCAGCAGTGAAGGGGCGACACAAGAGACCCAGTACTTC	CASSEGATQETQYF	TRBV6-5	-	many	TRBJ2-5
TGTGCCAGCAGCCCGTATAGCACAGATACGCAGTATTTT	CASSPYSTDTQYF	TRBV6-6	-	many	TRBJ2-3
TGTGCCAGCAGACCGACAACAGGGGCCCTATCCTACAATGAGCAGTTCTTC	CASRPTTGALSYNEQFF	TRBV28	TRBD1	many	TRBJ2-1
TGCCGCGTCAAGGGTCAGGGTACTGAAGCTTTCTTT	CRVKGQGTEAFF	TRBV29-1	-	-	TRBJ1-1
TGCGCCAGCAGCAAGGCGACAGCAAACACCGGGGAGCTGATTTTT	CASSKATANTGELIF	TRBV5-1	-	-	TRBJ2-2
TGTGCCAGCAGTCCCCTAGGCAGGTTAGAGACCCAGTACTTC	CASSPLGRLETQYF	TRBV2	-	few	TRBJ2-5
TGTGCCAGCAGTTCCTCAGTTGGTACCGGGGAGCTGTTTTTT	CASSSSVGTGELFF	TRBV12-3/TRBV12-4	-	many	TRBJ2-2
TGCGCCAGCAGCTTGGGGCCGGCCGGGGAGCTGTTTTTT	CASSLGPAGELFF	TRBV5-1	-	many	TRBJ2-2
TGTGCCATCAGACCGGGACAGGGGTTGGAGACCCAGTACTTC	CAIRPGQGLETQYF	TRBV10-3	TRBD1	many	TRBJ2-5
TGTGCCACTCGAGCGGGCAATGAGCAGTTCTTC	CATRAGNEQFF	TRBV24-1	-	many	TRBJ2-1
TGTGCCAGCAGCGTACTAGAATTCACCGGGGAGCTGTTTTTT	CASSVLEFTGELFF	TRBV9	-	many	TRBJ2-2
TGTGCCAGCAGCCACGGACTAGCGGGACTCAATGAGCAGTTCTTC	CASSHGLAGLNEQFF	TRBV3-1	TRBD2	many	TRBJ2-1
TGTGCCAGCAAACCAGGGGTGGCCTATGGCTACACCTTC	CASKPGVAYGYTF	TRBV27	-	many	TRBJ1-2
TGTGCCAGCAGGGGACAGGGGGTTCGGAGCAATCAGCCCCAGCATTTT	CASRGQGVRSNQPQHF	TRBV28	TRBD1	few	TRBJ1-5
TGCAGCGTAAAGACAGGGCGCGGGGAGACCCAGTACTTC	CSVKTGRGETQYF	TRBV29-1	TRBD1	many	TRBJ2-5
TGCAGTGCTAGGGACAGTCTAACCTACAATGAGCAGTTCTTC	CSARDSLTYNEQFF	TRBV20-1	-	many	TRBJ2-1
TGTGCCAGCAGTTGGGGAAAAGATACGCAGTATTTT	CASSWGKDTQYF	TRBV28	-	-	TRBJ2-3
TGTGCCAGCAGCAACCAAAATAGCGAGACCCAGTACTTC	CASSNQNSETQYF	TRBV28	-	many	TRBJ2-5
TGTGCCAGCTCACTCCCCGGCCCAGGGTTAATTCAGCCCCAGCATTTT	CASSLPGPGLIQPQHF	TRBV12-3/TRBV12-4	-	-	TRBJ1-5
TGCGCCAGCAGCTTTAGACAGGGGAAGGAATCACCCCTCCACTTT	CASSFRQGKESPLHF	TRBV5-1	TRBD1	many	TRBJ1-6
TGTGCCAGCTCACCTGGACGGGAGTACGAGCAGTACTTC	CASSPGREYEQYF	TRBV18	-	many	TRBJ2-7
TGTGCCAGCAGCGTAGGGGTAGCGGGGTATATTAACAATGAGCAGTTCTTC	CASSVGVAGYINNEQFF	TRBV9	TRBD2	many	TRBJ2-1
TGCGCCAGCAGCCCGAGTAACAGGGACTTGGCCGAGCAGTACTTC	CASSPSNRDLAEQYF	TRBV4-1	-	few	TRBJ2-7
TGTGCCAGTAGTATTCCCGGGGGCCGCACAGATACGCAGTATTTT	CASSIPGGRTDTQYF	TRBV19	-	many	TRBJ2-3
TGTGCCAACAGTCCTCCGACAGGGTATTCCGAACTTAGCAATCAGCCCCAGCATTTT	CANSPPTGYSELSNQPQHF	TRBV28	TRBD1	-	TRBJ1-5
TGTGCCATCAGTGATACGCCCAGCGGGAGGGTTGACACCGGGGAGCTGTTTTTT	CAISDTPSGRVDTGELFF	TRBV10-3	TRBD2	many	TRBJ2-2
TGCGCCAGCAGCTTGGGGACTATCCAAGCCTACGAGCAGTACTTC	CASSLGTIQAYEQYF	TRBV5-1	-	-	TRBJ2-7
TGTGCCGGCAGCCCTCAAGAGACCCAGTACTTC	CAGSPQETQYF	TRBV2	-	-	TRBJ2-5
TGTGCCAGCAGTTTGCGGGAGGGATACGAGCAGTACTTC	CASSLREGYEQYF	TRBV27	TRBD2	many	TRBJ2-7
TGCAGCGGAGGGGGGACTGAAGCTTTCTTT	CSGGGTEAFF	TRBV29-1	-	many	TRBJ1-1
TGCAGCGTTGTGGAAGGGACGGATGAGCAGTTCTTC	CSVVEGTDEQFF	TRBV29-1	-	many	TRBJ2-1
TGCAGTCGTCCTGGGGAAACGGACACTGAAGCTTTCTTT	CSRPGETDTEAFF	TRBV20-1	-	-	TRBJ1-1
TGCAGCGTTGCTACAGGGGCGGATCAGCCCCAGCATTTT	CSVATGADQPQHF	TRBV29-1	TRBD1	many	TRBJ1-5
TGCAGTGCTAAAGCTTCAGACCCCAACTATGGCTACACCTTC	CSAKASDPNYGYTF	TRBV20-1	-	-	TRBJ1-2
TGTGCCAGCTCACCACCATCAAGCTCTGGGGCCAACGTCCTGACTTTC	CASSPPSSSGANVLTF	TRBV18	-	many	TRBJ2-6